This T cell receptor beta chain was found in a study of shared clonotypes between healthy human individuals (dated by TCRdb to the early 2020s). About the study as a whole: Three men and a couple of women, aged 18 to 49 years, made up the cohort. Each donor's leukapheresis produced roughly between about 0.9 and 9.5 billion PBMCs. Different laboratories and diverse techniques were used to prepare libraries and sequence TCR repertoires, to increase sequencing depth and limit assay-specific biases. For each donor, CD4 naive and CD4 memory were each run on three plates, CD8 naive on two plates, and CD8 memory on one plate. Blood TCR repertoires of about 5 healthy adults were deeply sequenced to estimate repertoire size and the extent of clonotype sharing between individuals. Results and caveats for the whole study, not just this receptor: Estimated clonotype richness was generally larger for naive than for memory subsets. Incomplete sequencing was indicated by rarefaction of sorted-subset datasets, despite the large sequencing depth. Because the study included only a small number of donors, the genetic and exposure-history diversity represented was limited. About 5% of naive CD4, 3.5% of naive CD8, about 2.4% of memory CD4, and about 0.4% of memory CD8 clonotypes were shared across several donors. Clonotypes shared by all four sorted-subset donors showed higher generation probabilities than non-shared clonotypes. Sampling was restricted to blood, and TCR repertoires in tissue are likely to differ from TCR repertoires in blood. Based on pairwise subsampling, the degree of clonotype sharing among donors was expected to be affected by sequencing depth.

For the CD8 naive samples, CD45RO-negative cells were positively selected for CCR7, yielding a CD45RA+CCR7+ population from which TemRA cells were excluded. Healthy HIV-negative adults with no recently reported acute infections or vaccinations were included as donors. Every donor was a Caucasian adult living in Nashville, Tennessee, USA. After blood collection by leukapheresis, PBMCs were isolated using Ficoll-Histopaque density gradient centrifugation and then cryopreserved in the vapor phase of liquid nitrogen. Analytical flow cytometry was used to check the purity and quantity of every magnetically sorted T cell population. Each sorted fraction had its genomic DNA isolated and then quantified by UV absorbance on a Nanodrop 2000c. Note on this clone: The antigen it recognizes is unknown. Per-base quality was not reported, and no clone a single base away is much larger than it.

Using the deep immunoSEQ assay, TCR CDR3 regions were amplified from genomic DNA by multiplex PCR. Extracted genomic DNA from each cell subset was distributed evenly across all wells of several immunoSEQ 96-well plates, and each plate was treated as a replicate. For sorted subsets, approximately 210 ng genomic DNA, equal to about 30,000 T cell genomes, was loaded into each replicate PCR. Purified libraries were quantified with a Qubit 3.0 fluorometer, sized on a Bioanalyzer 2100, and re-quantified with the KAPA Library Quantification kit. Each immunoSEQ 96-well plate was sequenced on its own single-read 150-cycle Illumina NextSeq 550 flow cell. As for how the authors treated the data: The immunoSEQ output contained only junctional sequences without quality scores, so filtering could not match that applied to full-length reads. Sequences were annotated with PyIR, a Python wrapper for IgBLAST v1.9, using IMGT germline references to assign V/J genes and CDR3. Reads with weak V/J assignments (E-value above 1e-6), missing CDR3, stop codons, out-of-frame junctions, or ambiguous translated residues were removed. V3J clonotypes were defined by identical inferred V gene, J gene, and CDR3 amino acid sequence. The percentage overlap between two repertoires was calculated by dividing the number of shared unique clonotypes by the size of the smaller repertoire. Richness of each repertoire was evaluated using RTK rarefaction, the Chao1 estimator, and Recon v2.1 estimates of unobserved clonotypes. Generation probabilities for all TCRbeta clonotypes obtained by the gDNA method from four donors were computed using OLGA. TCRdb limited this immuneACCESS table to in-frame rearrangements with V and J called. A share of clones is missing; checked studies link under half to unresolved V genes, and the rest is unexplained. V, J and clone size are those of that table, while D and trimming were read from the DNA. Counted in this sample were roughly 550,000 clones; roughly 96% of them appeared once. About 0.11% of the sample is taken by the ten largest.

V and J are trimmed by 6 bases and 3 bases, and the gene matches miss 9 bases of the junction. The CDR3 holds 15 amino acids from the cysteine to the phenylalanine. The kept DNA is CDR3 alone, 45 bases in frame from the first base. According to the germline V gene, CDR1 reads MDHEN and CDR2 reads SYDVKM. The V gene is TRBV28 and the J gene is TRBJ2-7; TRBD1 agrees with 9 junctional bases. This receptor was obtained from a woman in her 30s in good health. Sequencing was done on a sample of naive CD8+ T cells sorted from blood. Interpreted using the paper, the cell subset or site label stands for: CD45RA+CCR7+. The sequenced DNA is TGTGCCAGCAGCCAAACAGGGGGCTCGGACTACGAGCAGTACTTC. Translation gives CASSQTGGSDYEQYF. With all but the CDR3 taken from the reference TRBV28 and TRBJ2-7 genes, the full variable domain is: DVKVTQSSRYLVKRTGEKVFLECVQDMDHENMFWYRQDPGLGLRLIYFSYDVKMKEKGDIPEGYSVSREKKERFSLILESASTNQTSMYLCASSQTGGSDYEQYFGPGTRLTVT.